A selection of T cell receptor beta chains follows, all from one sample in a study of regulatory T cells in long-lasting Graves disease. Using its own MiXCR run on the multiplex PCR reads, TCRdb lists one record per CDR3 protein. The sample lists 500,000 or so distinct CDR3 sequences, 15% to 20% seen once, with more than 10% in the top ten. These same data were also listed under a study on T cells in Graves' hyperthyroidism and ophthalmopathy.

Sequenced material: peripheral blood mononuclear cells (PBMCs), taken at new diagnosis, from a patient treated with antithyroid drugs. These receptors were taken from a man aged 40-55 years with Graves disease. Each CDR3 is given with its conserved first and last residue. A D gene is named only where the DNA matches it firmly. Only part of the rows carry a size: once, few, many, or a class if the clone is expanded.

>-|TRBJ1-6|-|TRBV28
TGTGCCAGCAGTTTATTAGTGGGGGGCTCATGGGCCCTCCACTTT
CASSLLVGGSWALHF
>many|TRBJ1-1|TRBD1|TRBV18
TGTGCCAGCTCACCGACAGGGGGCCTCAGTGGCACTGAAGCTTTCTTT
CASSPTGGLSGTEAFF
>many|TRBJ1-4|TRBD1|TRBV6-2/TRBV6-3
TGTGCCAGCACCCCGGGACAGGGGAGTGAAAAACTGTTTTTT
CASTPGQGSEKLFF
>many|TRBJ2-3|-|TRBV19
TGTGCCAGTAGTATTGACAGACGTCTGACTAGCACAGATACGCAGTATTTT
CASSIDRRLTSTDTQYF
>few|TRBJ2-5|-|TRBV9
TGTGCCAGCAGCGGACAAACGACTAGAAACCAGTACTTC
CASSGQTTRNQYF
>many|TRBJ2-3|TRBD2|TRBV11-2
TGTGCCAGCAGTTTAGCGGGATGGACAGATACGCAGTATTTT
CASSLAGWTDTQYF
>-|TRBJ2-3|TRBD2|TRBV6-2/TRBV6-3
TGTGCCAGCACCGCTAGCGGGAGGTTGGATACGCAGTATTTT
CASTASGRLDTQYF
>-|TRBJ2-2|-|TRBV19
TGTGCCAGTAGTATTAGGGGAGACACCGGGGAGCTGTTTTTT
CASSIRGDTGELFF
>many|TRBJ2-3|TRBD2|TRBV5-1
TGCGCCAGCAGCTTGCCGACTAGCGCCACAGATACGCAGTATTTT
CASSLPTSATDTQYF
>-|TRBJ2-1|TRBD1|TRBV7-3
TGTGCCAGCAGCCCCACAGGGGAACATGAGCAGTTCTTC
CASSPTGEHEQFF
>few|TRBJ2-5|-|TRBV5-5
TGTGCCAGCATCCCTGGCAGGGAAGAGACCCAGTACTTC
CASIPGREETQYF
>-|TRBJ2-1|TRBD1|TRBV27
TGTGCCAGCAGTTTAGCACAGGGGGCCCTTAGTGAGCAGTTCTTC
CASSLAQGALSEQFF
>-|TRBJ1-5|-|TRBV27
TGTGCCAGCAGGCCCGGACTCCTGGGAAATCAGCCCCAGCATTTT
CASRPGLLGNQPQHF
>-|TRBJ2-3|TRBD2|TRBV10-3
TGTGCCATCAGTGGGGGGATTAGCGGGAGGCCAAGCACAGATACGCAGTATTTT
CAISGGISGRPSTDTQYF
>few|TRBJ2-7|-|TRBV29-1
TGCAGCGCTGGCCGGGGAACCTACGAGCAGTACTTC
CSAGRGTYEQYF
>few|TRBJ1-2|-|TRBV4-2
TGTGCCAGCAGCCAAGATCGCGCGGAAAACTATGGCTACACCTTC
CASSQDRAENYGYTF
>few|TRBJ2-7|-|TRBV29-1
TGCAGCGCCGTAACGGGATCATACGAGCAGTACTTC
CSAVTGSYEQYF
>many|TRBJ1-2|TRBD1|TRBV28
TGTGCCAGCAGGGTCGACAGGGCGGCGACTAACTATGGCTACACCTTC
CASRVDRAATNYGYTF
>-|TRBJ2-3|TRBD2|TRBV27
TGTGCCAGCAGTTTTAGCGGGAGGGTATCTAGCACAGATACGCAGTATTTT
CASSFSGRVSSTDTQYF
>many|TRBJ2-2|-|TRBV7-3
TGTGCCAGCAGCTTAGGAGGGCAGACCGGGGAGCTGTTTTTT
CASSLGGQTGELFF
>-|TRBJ2-1|-|TRBV27
TGTGCCAGCAGTTTATCGATAAAAGGCTGGAATGAGCAGTTCTTC
CASSLSIKGWNEQFF
>many|TRBJ2-5|-|TRBV20-1
TGCAGTGCTGGGGATAGGGGCCCGACGGGGACCCAGTACTTC
CSAGDRGPTGTQYF
>many|TRBJ2-3|-|TRBV29-1
TGCAGCGTTGGAGTTGATGGCACAGATACGCAGTATTTT
CSVGVDGTDTQYF
>many|TRBJ2-1|-|TRBV5-1
TGCGCCAGCAGCTTGGCGACAGGAGCCCGGAGCAATGAGCAGTTCTTC
CASSLATGARSNEQFF
>-|TRBJ2-3|-|TRBV10-3
TGTGCCATCAGTGAGTCGGGCGGGCGAAGCACAGATACGCAGTATTTT
CAISESGGRSTDTQYF
>many|TRBJ1-2|-|TRBV2
TGTGCCAGCAGTAGAGACAAGGCCTATGGCTACACCTTC
CASSRDKAYGYTF
>many|TRBJ2-7|-|TRBV20-1
TGCAGTGCCCCCCGAAGGGACCACGAGCAGTACTTC
CSAPRRDHEQYF
>few|TRBJ2-7|-|TRBV14
TGTGCCAGCAGCCAAGCCGGGGGCACCCTCTACGAGCAGTACTTC
CASSQAGGTLYEQYF
>-|TRBJ2-3|TRBD2|TRBV12-3/TRBV12-4
TGTGCCAGCGGTCGTAGCGGGAGGGCCAAAGATACGCAGTATTTT
CASGRSGRAKDTQYF
>many|TRBJ1-1|-|TRBV10-2
TGCGCCAGCAGTGAGGGGCCGTTGGTCCCGGCTGAAGCTTTCTTT
CASSEGPLVPAEAFF
>many|TRBJ2-7|-|TRBV28
TGTGCCAGCGGGTCCCTCGGCCCCAGCTCCTACGAGCAGTACTTC
CASGSLGPSSYEQYF
>-|TRBJ2-2|TRBD1|TRBV24-1
TGTGCCACCAGTGACGGGACAGGGAACACCGGGGAGCTGTTTTTT
CATSDGTGNTGELFF